This T cell receptor (beta chain) was captured by sequencing in a study of blood T cell repertoires in COVID-19. Turning to the study itself: Whether acute or convalescent, the COVID-19 samples came from the United States, Italy and Spain.

The CDR3 is 14 amino acids. V gave up 5 bases and J gave up 5 bases, with 15 bases separating them. Germline V lookup: CDR1 MNHEY, CDR2 SVGAGI. Only one count was recorded for this clone. This table comes from immunoSEQ multiplex PCR, and its TCRdb copy is limited to in-frame clones, with some not included. Found here are some 270,000 clones, roughly 84% of them singletons; the top ten hold about 7%. This chain connects TRBV6-5 to TRBJ1-1, with D perhaps TRBD1 (6 bases). This receptor was identified in a woman in her forties or fifties who had been exposed to COVID-19. Material: PBMCs or T cells enriched from blood (not recorded which). The CDR3 nucleotides read TGTGCCAGCAGTCGCTCCAAGGGGGTGACTGAAGCTTTCTTT. Amino acids: CASSRSKGVTEAFF.